Each of the 16 T cell receptor beta chains below was sequenced from the same sample in a study of blood T cell repertoires in COVID-19. Some clones are missing from TCRdb's copy, which holds only in-frame ones; the method was immunoSEQ multiplex PCR. The sample carries 150,000 or so clones, about 88% recorded once. The source material was peripheral blood. These receptors were collected from a man aged 55 to 69 with acute or convalescent COVID-19.

The rearrangement uses TRBV5-6 and TRBJ1-2, with TRBD1 matching over 7 bases. The J segment lost 8 bases and the V segment lost 4 bases, leaving 14 bases of the junction unmatched. The CDR3 is made up of 15 amino acids. The germline V gene encodes CDR1 SGHDT and CDR2 YYEEEE. CDR3 bases: TGTGCCAGCAGCCCTGGGACAGTTATCTATGTCGGCTACACCTTC. Translation: CASSPGTVIYVGYTF.

The chain uses TRBV11-3 and TRBJ2-7; TRBD2 matches at 8 bases. There are 14 residues in the CDR3. After removal of 6 bases from V and 2 bases from J, the junction contained 6 bases not matched to a gene. Germline values: CDR1 SGHNT, CDR2 YENEEA. CDR3 in amino acids: CASSSRGGAYEQYF. In DNA form, the CDR3 reads TGTGCCAGCAGTTCCCGGGGGGGGGCCTACGAGCAGTACTTC.

The chain employs TRBV18 and TRBJ2-1, with 11 bases aligning to TRBD1. V dropped 5 bases and J dropped 9; count of bases not matched to a gene: 6. CDR1 and CDR2 from the germline V gene are KGHSH and LQKENI. CDR3 length: 14 amino acids. CDR3 residues: CASSGRGQGAEQFF. The CDR3 coding sequence is TGTGCCAGCTCAGGACGTGGACAGGGGGCTGAGCAGTTCTTC.

This chain uses TRBV6-6 with TRBJ1-2; 10 positions match TRBD1. The CDR3 spans 15 residues. Germline lookup yields CDR1 MNHNY and CDR2 SVGAGI (reference sequence). V shed 0 bases and J 8 bases; nucleotides not matched to a gene: 6. This CDR3 reads CASSYSLRDRGGYTF. The CDR3 nucleotides are TGTGCCAGCAGTTACTCCCTTAGGGACAGGGGAGGCTACACCTTC.

The CDR3 region is CATSDEFSYEQYF. The CDR3 region has the DNA TGTGCCACCAGTGACGAGTTCTCCTACGAGCAGTACTTC. The gene calls are TRBV24-1 and TRBJ2-7; no reliable D call. Germline V lookup: CDR1 KGHDR, CDR2 SFDVKD. Trimming took off 4 bases at V and 0 bases at J, with 6 bases between the two ends. This CDR3 contains 13 residues.

This clone was detected once. The chain joins TRBV24-1 to TRBJ1-2; D gene unclear. With 3 bases removed from V and 4 bases from J, the gap between germline ends came to 11 bases. Germline loops: CDR1 KGHDR, CDR2 SFDVKD. The CDR3 is 14 amino acids. The CDR3 loop reads CATSDARGVYGYTF. In DNA, the CDR3 is TGTGCCACCAGTGATGCTCGCGGGGTCTATGGCTACACCTTC.

The rearrangement joins TRBV27 to TRBJ1-1, with D tentatively TRBD1 (6 bases). Trimming left V 0 bases short and J 7 bases short, with 15 bases between. The length of the CDR3 is 15 residues. Germline V gene lookup returns CDR1 MNHEY and CDR2 SMNVEV (reference sequence). The CDR3 bases are TGTGCCAGCAGTTTATCGTGGGAGACAGGACTTGAAGCTTTCTTT. Translating gives CASSLSWETGLEAFF.

The chain combines TRBV4-1 with TRBJ2-1; 8 bases fit TRBD1. The CDR3 totals 14 residues. The ends lost 6 bases at V and 7 bases at J; junction bases unmatched: 8. Per germline, CDR1 MGHRA and CDR2 YSYEKL. The CDR3 loop is CASRGQGGRNEQFF. Here the CDR3 DNA reads TGCGCCAGCAGAGGACAGGGAGGACGGAATGAGCAGTTCTTC.

The gene calls are TRBV7-9 and TRBJ1-1; TRBD1 agrees at 11 bases. With V trimmed by 5 bases and J by 5 bases, 4 bases remained unmatched. This CDR3 comprises 14 residues. The germline V gene encodes CDR1 SEHNR and CDR2 FQNEAQ (reference sequence). CDR3 sequence reads: CASSRDRGETEAFF. The CDR3 region has the DNA TGTGCCAGCAGCCGGGACAGGGGGGAGACTGAAGCTTTCTTT.

This sequence joins TRBV29-1 and TRBJ1-1, with D perhaps matching TRBD1 (5 bases). Germline assignment: CDR1 SQVTM and CDR2 ANQGSEA. Trimming removed 4 bases at V and 1 base at J, with 10 bases between. The CDR3 is made up of 13 amino acids. This CDR3 reads CSVAGQPNTEAFF. As DNA, the CDR3 is TGCAGCGTTGCTGGACAACCGAACACTGAAGCTTTCTTT.

This clone was counted at least ten times. This chain joins TRBV7-9 and TRBJ2-2, with 7 bases lining up with TRBD2. J lost 4 bases, V lost 3 bases, and 8 bases had no gene match. This CDR3 region has 16 residues. Germline loops: CDR1 SEHNR, CDR2 FQNEAQ (reference sequence). Here the CDR3 reads CASSFGSGGLTGELFF. DNA for the CDR3: TGTGCCAGCAGCTTCGGATCGGGGGGTCTCACCGGGGAGCTGTTTTTT. The full variable domain, its missing parts supplied by reference TRBV7-9 and TRBJ2-2, is DTGVSQNPRHKITKRGQNVTFRCDPISEHNRLYWYRQTLGQGPEFLTYFQNEAQLEKSRLLSDRFSAERPKGSFSTLEIQRTEQGDSAMYLCASSFGSGGLTGELFFGEGSRLTVL.

V gene TRBV7-3 combines with J gene TRBJ2-2; D is unclear. CDR3 size: 13 residues. Trimming left V 4 bases short and J 3 bases short, with 6 bases between. Germline-derived CDR1 and CDR2 are SGHTA and FQGTGA. CDR3 sequence: CASSSSYTGELFF. The CDR3 DNA reads TGTGCCAGCAGCTCCTCTTACACCGGGGAGCTGTTTTTT.

V is TRBV19 and J is TRBJ1-3, with a weak D call TRBD1 (6 bases). V shed 7 bases and J shed 7 bases, with 23 bases lying between them. Germline values: CDR1 LNHDA, CDR2 SQIVND (reference sequence). The CDR3 is 16 residues long. The CDR3 region has the DNA TGTGCCAGTAATACCGGGACACGCACCGGGGAGAACACCATATATTTT. Its protein product is CASNTGTRTGENTIYF.

The rearrangement uses TRBV7-8 and TRBJ2-3, with 13 bases identical to TRBD2. CDR1 and CDR2 (germline): SGHVS, FQNEAQ. V shed 4 bases and J 4 bases; nucleotides not matched to a gene: 8. CDR3 length: 17 residues. The CDR3 region is CASSSPGGLAGADTQYF. The DNA for the CDR3 is TGTGCCAGCAGCTCTCCCGGCGGACTAGCGGGGGCAGATACGCAGTATTTT.

V is TRBV30 and J is TRBJ2-3; a possible D gene is TRBD1 (5 bases). V lost 3 bases to trimming and J lost 0 bases, with 16 bases between them. CDR3 length: 16 residues. Germline CDR1 and CDR2: GTSNPN and SVGIG (reference sequence). The CDR3 here is CAWSTRQGWSTDTQYF. The CDR3, as DNA: TGTGCCTGGAGCACAAGGCAGGGTTGGAGCACAGATACGCAGTATTTT.

The chain carries TRBV7-3 and TRBJ1-2, with 7 bases lining up with TRBD1. The CDR3 is 15 residues long. Germline CDR1 is SGHTA and CDR2 is FQGTGA. The V and J ends lost 1 base and 6 bases, in that order; junction bases with no gene match: 8. The CDR3 DNA follows: TGTGCCAGCAGCTTAAGCAGGGGGTCCGCGGATGGCTACACCTTC. This translates into CASSLSRGSADGYTF.